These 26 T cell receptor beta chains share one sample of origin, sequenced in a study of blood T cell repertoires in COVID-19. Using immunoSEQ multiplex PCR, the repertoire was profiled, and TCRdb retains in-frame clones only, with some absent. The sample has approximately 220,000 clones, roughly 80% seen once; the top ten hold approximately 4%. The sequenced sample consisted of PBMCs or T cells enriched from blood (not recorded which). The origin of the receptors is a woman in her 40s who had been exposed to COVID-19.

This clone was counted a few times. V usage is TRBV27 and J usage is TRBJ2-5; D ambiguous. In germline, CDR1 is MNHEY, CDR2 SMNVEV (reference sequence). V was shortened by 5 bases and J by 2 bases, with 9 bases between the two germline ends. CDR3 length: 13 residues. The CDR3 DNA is TGTGCCAGCAGTCTACTTGTACAAGAGACCCAGTACTTC. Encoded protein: CASSLLVQETQYF.

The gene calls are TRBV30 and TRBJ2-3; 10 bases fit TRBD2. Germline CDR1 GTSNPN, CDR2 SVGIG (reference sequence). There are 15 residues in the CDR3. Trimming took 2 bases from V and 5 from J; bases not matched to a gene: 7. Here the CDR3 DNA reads TGTGCCTGGAGTAGCGGGGGGGCCGTTGGAGATACGCAGTATTTT. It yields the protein CAWSSGGAVGDTQYF.

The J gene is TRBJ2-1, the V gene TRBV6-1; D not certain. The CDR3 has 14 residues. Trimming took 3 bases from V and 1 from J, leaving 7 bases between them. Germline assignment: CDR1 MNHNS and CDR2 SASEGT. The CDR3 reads CASSETGSYNEQFF. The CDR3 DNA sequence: TGTGCCAGCAGTGAGACCGGGTCCTACAATGAGCAGTTCTTC.

CDR3 amino acids: CASSFWTGGSYEQYF. The CDR3 DNA reads as TGCGCCAGCAGCTTCTGGACAGGAGGTTCCTACGAGCAGTACTTC. The chain is built from TRBV5-1 and TRBJ2-7, with TRBD1 matching 7 bases. The CDR3 length is 15 residues. V shed 2 bases, J shed 1 base, and the junction held 6 bases outside the gene matches. The germline CDR1 and CDR2 sequences are SGHRS and YFSETQ.

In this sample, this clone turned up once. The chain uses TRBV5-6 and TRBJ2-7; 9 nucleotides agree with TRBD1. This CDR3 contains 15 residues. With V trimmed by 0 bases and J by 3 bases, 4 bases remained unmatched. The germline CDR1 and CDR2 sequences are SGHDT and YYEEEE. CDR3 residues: CASSLAPGQGYEQYF. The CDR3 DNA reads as TGTGCCAGCAGCTTGGCTCCGGGACAGGGCTACGAGCAGTACTTC.

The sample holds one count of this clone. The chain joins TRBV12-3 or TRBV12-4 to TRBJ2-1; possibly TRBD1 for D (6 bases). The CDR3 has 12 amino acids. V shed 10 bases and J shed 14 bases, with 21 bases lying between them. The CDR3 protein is CATTKPPSGEFF. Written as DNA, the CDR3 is TGTGCCACCACCAAACCTCCGTCAGGGGAGTTCTTC.

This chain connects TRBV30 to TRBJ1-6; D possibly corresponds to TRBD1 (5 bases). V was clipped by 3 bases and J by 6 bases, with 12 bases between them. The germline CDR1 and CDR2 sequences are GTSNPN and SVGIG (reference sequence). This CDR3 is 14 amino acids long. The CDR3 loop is CAWSWGVGNSPLHF. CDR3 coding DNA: TGTGCCTGGAGCTGGGGGGTCGGTAATTCACCCCTCCACTTT.

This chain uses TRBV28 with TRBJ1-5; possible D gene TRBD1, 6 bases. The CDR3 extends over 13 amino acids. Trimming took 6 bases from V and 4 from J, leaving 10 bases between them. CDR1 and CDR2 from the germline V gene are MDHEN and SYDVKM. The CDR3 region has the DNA TGTGCCAGCAGGCAGGGGCGAAATCAGCCCCAGCATTTT. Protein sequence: CASRQGRNQPQHF.

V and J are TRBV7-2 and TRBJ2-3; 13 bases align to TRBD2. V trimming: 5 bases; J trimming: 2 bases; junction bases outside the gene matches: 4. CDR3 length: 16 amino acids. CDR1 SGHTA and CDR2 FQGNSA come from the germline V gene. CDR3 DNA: TGTGCCAGCAGCCAGGGGACTAGCGGGGACACAGATACGCAGTATTTT. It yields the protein CASSQGTSGDTDTQYF.

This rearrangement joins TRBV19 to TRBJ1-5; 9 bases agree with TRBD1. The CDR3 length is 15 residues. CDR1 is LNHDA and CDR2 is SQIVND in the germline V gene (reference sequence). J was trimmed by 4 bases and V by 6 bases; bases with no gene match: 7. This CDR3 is CASRDRGSANQPQHF. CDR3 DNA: TGTGCCAGTAGGGACAGGGGAAGCGCTAATCAGCCCCAGCATTTT.

The CDR3 spells CASSLRGGGGIYEQYF. CDR3 bases: TGTGCCAGCAGCCTCAGGGGCGGCGGGGGGATCTACGAGCAGTACTTC. V usage is TRBV14 and J usage is TRBJ2-7; TRBD2 matches 8 bases. The CDR3 is 16 amino acids. The germline V gene encodes CDR1 SGHDN and CDR2 FVKESK. Trimming cost V 4 bases and J 3 bases; bases outside gene matches: 11.

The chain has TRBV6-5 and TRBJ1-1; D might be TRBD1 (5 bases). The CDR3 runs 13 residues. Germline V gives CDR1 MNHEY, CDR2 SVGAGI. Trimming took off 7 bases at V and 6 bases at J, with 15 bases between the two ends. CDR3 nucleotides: TGTGCCAGCACCCGGGGGGGTAGGGCTGAAGCTTTCTTT. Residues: CASTRGGRAEAFF.

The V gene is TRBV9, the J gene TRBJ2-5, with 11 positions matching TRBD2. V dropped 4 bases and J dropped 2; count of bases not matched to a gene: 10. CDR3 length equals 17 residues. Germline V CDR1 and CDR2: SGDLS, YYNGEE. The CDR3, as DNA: TGTGCCAGCAGCTTAATGGGGACTAGCGGATTTCAAGAGACCCAGTACTTC. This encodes CASSLMGTSGFQETQYF.

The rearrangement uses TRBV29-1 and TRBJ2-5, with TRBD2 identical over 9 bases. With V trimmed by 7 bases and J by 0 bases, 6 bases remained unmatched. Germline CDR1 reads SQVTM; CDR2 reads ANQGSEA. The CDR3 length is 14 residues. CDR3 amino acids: CSGGLARYQETQYF. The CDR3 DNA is TGCAGCGGCGGACTAGCGCGTTACCAAGAGACCCAGTACTTC.

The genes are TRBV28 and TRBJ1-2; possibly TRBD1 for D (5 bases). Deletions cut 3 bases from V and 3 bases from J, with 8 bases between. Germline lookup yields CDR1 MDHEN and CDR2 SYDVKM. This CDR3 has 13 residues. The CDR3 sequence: CASSLQGYYGYTF. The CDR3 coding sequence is TGTGCCAGCAGTTTGCAGGGCTACTATGGCTACACCTTC.

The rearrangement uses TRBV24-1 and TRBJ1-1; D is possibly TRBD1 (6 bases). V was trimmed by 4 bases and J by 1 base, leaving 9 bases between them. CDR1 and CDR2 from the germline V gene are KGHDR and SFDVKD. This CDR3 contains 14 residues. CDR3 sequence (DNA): TGTGCCACCAGTGACCCGGACAGGAACACTGAAGCTTTCTTT. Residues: CATSDPDRNTEAFF.

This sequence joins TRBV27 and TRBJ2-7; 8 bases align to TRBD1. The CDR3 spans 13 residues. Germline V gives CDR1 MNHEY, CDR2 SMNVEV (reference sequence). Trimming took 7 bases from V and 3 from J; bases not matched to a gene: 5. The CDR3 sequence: CASTKTGDYEQYF. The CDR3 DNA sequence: TGTGCCAGCACCAAGACAGGGGACTACGAGCAGTACTTC.

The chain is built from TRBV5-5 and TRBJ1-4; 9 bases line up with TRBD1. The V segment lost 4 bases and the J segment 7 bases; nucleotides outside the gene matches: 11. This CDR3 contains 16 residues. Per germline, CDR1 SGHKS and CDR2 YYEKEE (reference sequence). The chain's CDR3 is CASSGQPQGAFEKLFF. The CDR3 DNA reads TGTGCCAGCAGCGGGCAACCACAGGGGGCGTTTGAAAAACTGTTTTTT.

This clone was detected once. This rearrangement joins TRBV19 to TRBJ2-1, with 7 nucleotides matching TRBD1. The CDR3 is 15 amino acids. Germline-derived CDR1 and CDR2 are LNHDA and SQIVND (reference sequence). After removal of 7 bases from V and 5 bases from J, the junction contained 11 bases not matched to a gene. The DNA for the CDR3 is TGTGCCAGTACTTTAGGCAGGGGGTATAACAATGAGCAGTTCTTC. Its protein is CASTLGRGYNNEQFF.

CDR3 DNA sequence: TGTGCCAGTATGCGGGACAGGGAGCCTGGGGCCAACGTCCTGACTTTC. This sequence encodes CASMRDREPGANVLTF. The chain recombines TRBV19 with TRBJ2-6; TRBD1 aligns across 9 bases. Germline CDR1 and CDR2: LNHDA and SQIVND (reference sequence). This CDR3 contains 16 residues. Trimming took 7 bases from V and 2 from J; bases not matched to a gene: 6.

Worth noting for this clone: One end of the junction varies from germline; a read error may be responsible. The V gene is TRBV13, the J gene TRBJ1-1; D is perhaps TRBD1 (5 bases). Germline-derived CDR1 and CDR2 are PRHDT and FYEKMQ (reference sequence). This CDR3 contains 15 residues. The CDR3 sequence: CASTLVRQMNTEAFF. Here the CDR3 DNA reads TGTGCCAGCACCTTAGTCCGACAGATGAACACTGAAGCTTTCTTT.

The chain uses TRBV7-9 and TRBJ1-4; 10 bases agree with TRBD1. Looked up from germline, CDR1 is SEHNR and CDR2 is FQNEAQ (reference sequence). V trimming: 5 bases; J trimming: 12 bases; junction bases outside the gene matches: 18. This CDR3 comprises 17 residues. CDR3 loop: CASSPSRDRGSRVELFF. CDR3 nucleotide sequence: TGTGCCAGCAGCCCCTCCCGGGACAGGGGAAGTCGTGTGGAACTGTTTTTT.

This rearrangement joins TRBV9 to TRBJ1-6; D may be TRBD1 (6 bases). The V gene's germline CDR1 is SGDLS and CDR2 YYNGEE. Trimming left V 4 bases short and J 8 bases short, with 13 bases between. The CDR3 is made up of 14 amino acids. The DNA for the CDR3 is TGTGCCAGCAGCCCACAGGGAAGGGATTCACCCCTCCACTTT. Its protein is CASSPQGRDSPLHF.

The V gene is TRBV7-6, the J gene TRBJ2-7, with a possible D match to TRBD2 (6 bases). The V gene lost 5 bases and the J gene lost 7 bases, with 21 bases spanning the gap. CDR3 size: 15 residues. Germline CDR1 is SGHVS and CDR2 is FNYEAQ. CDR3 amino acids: CASSQASGRLGEQYF. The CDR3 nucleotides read TGTGCCAGCAGCCAAGCTTCCGGGAGATTGGGGGAGCAGTACTTC.

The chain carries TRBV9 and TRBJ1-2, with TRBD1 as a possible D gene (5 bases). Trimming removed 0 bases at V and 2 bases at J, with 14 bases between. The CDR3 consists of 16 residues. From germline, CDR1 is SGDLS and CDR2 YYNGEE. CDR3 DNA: TGTGCCAGCAGCGTAGGCCGCGGGACTCCCAACTATGGCTACACCTTC. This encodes CASSVGRGTPNYGYTF.

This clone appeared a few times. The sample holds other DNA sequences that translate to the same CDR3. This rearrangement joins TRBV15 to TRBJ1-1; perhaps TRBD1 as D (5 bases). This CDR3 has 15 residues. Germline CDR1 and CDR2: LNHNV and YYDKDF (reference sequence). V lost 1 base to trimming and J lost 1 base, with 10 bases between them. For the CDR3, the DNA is TGTGCCACCAGCAGAGGGGGGGTTGGGAACACTGAAGCTTTCTTT. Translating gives CATSRGGVGNTEAFF.